A single sample gave rise to the 11 T cell receptor beta chains below, sequenced in a study of glioma-infiltrating T cells. Using RNA template, CDR3s of TCR alpha and beta were amplified with iRepertoire arm-PCR. TCRdb used MiXCR to reprocess the multiplex PCR reads, holding one entry per CDR3 protein. This table has roughly 120,000 distinct CDR3 sequences, roughly 24% appearing once. Material for sequencing was glioma tissue, nonneoplastic brain tissue, or PBMCs (not recorded which). The receptors originated from a human donor with low-grade glioma or glioblastoma, undergoing nonglioma brain surgery, or in good health (not recorded which).

This clonotype appeared a few times. A much larger clone sits a single nucleotide away, making a read error possible. The chain uses TRBV20-1 and TRBJ2-3; D unclear. This CDR3 is built from 13 residues. V lost 7 bases, J lost 0 bases, and 11 bases lay in between. CDR1 and CDR2 (germline): DFQATT, SNEGSKA (reference sequence). This CDR3 reads CSVQEPSTDTQYF. The CDR3 bases are TGCAGTGTTCAGGAGCCTAGCACAGATACGCAGTATTTT.

Concerning this clonotype: No conserved phenylalanine or tryptophan is present at the end of the CDR3, so a read error is the likely explanation. This chain connects TRBV4-3 to TRBJ1-2; D is perhaps TRBD1 (5 bases). Germline CDR1 is LGHNA and CDR2 is YSLEER. V lost 4 bases, J lost 4 bases, and 22 bases lay in between. This CDR3 is built from 17 residues. CDR3 region: CASSLVGGTAFSYGYTL. The DNA of the CDR3 is TGCGCCAGCAGCCTAGTTGGAGGGACGGCCTTCAGCTATGGCTACACCTTA.

This clonotype was seen many times. The chain links TRBV15 to TRBJ2-1; D is uncertain. CDR1 and CDR2 from the germline V gene are LNHNV and YYDKDF (reference sequence). Deletions cut 3 bases from V and 10 bases from J, with 13 bases between. The CDR3 extends over 13 amino acids. This CDR3 reads CATSSPAREEQFF. CDR3 nucleotides: TGTGCCACCAGCAGCCCCGCTAGGGAAGAGCAGTTCTTC.

This clonotype appeared many times. This sequence joins TRBV27 and TRBJ2-3; D is unresolved. The CDR3 consists of 13 residues. V was cut by 2 bases and J by 7 bases, with 10 bases left in between. Germline CDR1 and CDR2: MNHEY and SMNVEV (reference sequence). CDR3 protein: CASSLRDGYTQYF. Written as DNA, the CDR3 is TGTGCCAGCAGTTTAAGAGATGGATATACGCAGTATTTT.

In its sample, this clonotype was seen a few times. The V call is TRBV9, the J call TRBJ2-1; D not certain. Germline CDR1 is SGDLS and CDR2 is YYNGEE. The CDR3 runs 13 residues. Trimming cost V 4 bases and J 7 bases, with 12 bases left between them. In DNA, the CDR3 is TGTGCCAGCAGCCCTCGATCCCTTAATGAGCAGTTCTTC. Translated: CASSPRSLNEQFF. The entire variable domain, with the rest obtained from reference TRBV9 and TRBJ2-1, is as follows: DSGVTQTPKHLITATGQRVTLRCSPRSGDLSVYWYQQSLDQGLQFLIQYYNGEERAKGNILERFSAQQFPDLHSELNLSSLELGDSALYFCASSPRSLNEQFFGPGTRLTVL.

Comment on this clonotype: The final CDR3 position lacks the conserved phenylalanine or tryptophan, pointing to a likely read error. This chain connects TRBV7-2 to TRBJ1-2; 7 nucleotides match TRBD1. The ends lost 4 bases at V and 8 bases at J; junction bases unmatched: 4. Germline V gives CDR1 SGHTA, CDR2 FQGNSA. The CDR3 length is 12 residues. The CDR3 loop is CASSSNRGGYTL. CDR3 nucleotide sequence: TGTGCCAGCAGCTCAAACAGGGGAGGCTACACCTTG.

This clonotype was counted ten times or more. This chain uses TRBV7-2 with TRBJ2-1, with TRBD2 matching over 10 bases. Germline assignment: CDR1 SGHTA and CDR2 FQGNSA. V lost 6 bases and J lost 4; bases outside the gene matches: 6. CDR3 length equals 15 residues. The CDR3 DNA follows: TGTGCCAGCAGTTACTCTAGCGGGAGTTACAATGAGCAGTTCTTC. As protein: CASSYSSGSYNEQFF.

There are many counts of this clonotype. J is TRBJ2-3 and V is TRBV6-4, with TRBD1 identical over 12 bases. CDR3 length: 15 residues. V dropped 2 bases and J dropped 4; count of bases not matched to a gene: 1. CDR1 MRHNA and CDR2 SNTAGT come from the germline V gene. The CDR3 coding sequence is TGTGCCAGCAGTGACGGGACAGGGGGCGCAGATACGCAGTATTTT. Its protein product is CASSDGTGGADTQYF.

This clonotype was counted many times. The gene calls are TRBV12-3 or TRBV12-4 and TRBJ2-2; no reliable D call. The CDR3 has 16 amino acids. Trimming removed 7 bases at V and 7 bases at J, with 22 bases between. CDR3 sequence (DNA): TGTGCCAGCAACCCCCGCAATTGGGGTAAAATCGGGGAGCTGTTTTTT. Protein product: CASNPRNWGKIGELFF.

This clonotype was counted a single time. A read error may account for a junction end that differs from germline. The genes are TRBV5-1 and TRBJ2-3, with 8 bases that match TRBD1. CDR3 length: 14 residues. The germline V gene has CDR1 SGHRS and CDR2 YFSETQ. Here the CDR3 DNA reads TGCGCCAGCGGCTTGGGACAGGCCACAGATACGCAGTATTTT. Translating gives CASGLGQATDTQYF.

Points on this clonotype: A much larger clonotype is one base distant, so this may be a read error. The CDR3 DNA is TGTGCCAGCAGCGAAGCGGGAGGGGGACACAATGAGCAGTTCTTC. Protein sequence: CASSEAGGGHNEQFF. The chain joins TRBV6-1 to TRBJ2-1; 10 bases agree with TRBD2. Germline V gene data show CDR1 as MNHNS and CDR2 as SASEGT. The CDR3 extends over 15 amino acids.